The 27 T cell receptor beta chains below all came from one sample that was sequenced in a study of blood T cells in healthy people across ages. A second roughly 6 to 11 cycle PCR used barcoded and J-beta primers. TCRdb re-called the 5' RACE reads with MiXCR, one entry per CDR3 protein. The data contain approximately 800,000 distinct CDR3 sequences, roughly 46% of them singletons. The sample taken for sequencing was blood. Source of these receptors: a man older than 75 in good health.

V is TRBV5-1 and J is TRBJ2-4; TRBD2 might be the D (7 bases). TRBJ2-7 matches the DNA end more closely, so the J call is doubtful. This CDR3 region has 13 residues. Germline CDR1 SGHRS, CDR2 YFSETQ. CDR3 sequence reads: CASSWDTGGEQYF. Here the CDR3 DNA reads TGCGCCAGCAGCTGGGACACGGGGGGCGAGCAGTACTTC.

Regarding this clonotype: A junction boundary mismatches the germline segment, possibly from a read error. This rearrangement joins TRBV20-1 to TRBJ2-3; no definite D call. This CDR3 contains 13 residues. Germline V lookup: CDR1 DFQATT, CDR2 SNEGSKA (reference sequence). The CDR3 coding sequence is TGCAGTCCTAGAGAGGTTAACACAGATACGCAGTATTTT. Translation gives CSPREVNTDTQYF.

This chain joins TRBV7-2 and TRBJ1-5; D is possibly TRBD1 (5 bases). This CDR3 is built from 12 residues. Trimming pared 5 bases from V and 6 bases from J, leaving 8 bases between. Germline values: CDR1 SGHTA, CDR2 FQGNSA. The CDR3 region is CASSGGAQPQHF. The CDR3 DNA sequence: TGTGCCAGCAGCGGAGGGGCTCAGCCCCAGCATTTT. The complete variable domain, with remaining parts taken from reference TRBV7-2 and TRBJ1-5, reads GAGVSQSPSNKVTEKGKDVELRCDPISGHTALYWYRQSLGQGLEFLIYFQGNSAPDKSGLPSDRFSAERTGGSVSTLTIQRTQQEDSAVYLCASSGGAQPQHFGDGTRLSIL.

This chain's CDR3 is CASGTGGDGELFF. The CDR3 nucleotides read TGTGCCAGTGGGACGGGGGGGGACGGGGAGCTGTTTTTT. The rearrangement uses TRBV6-6 and TRBJ2-2; TRBD2 aligns across 8 bases. Per germline, CDR1 MNHNY and CDR2 SVGAGI (reference sequence). This CDR3 spans 13 amino acids. V shed 9 bases and J 7 bases; nucleotides not matched to a gene: 7.

This chain joins TRBV29-1 and TRBJ2-3, with 7 bases aligning to TRBD2. The ends lost 2 bases at V and 6 bases at J; junction bases unmatched: 8. CDR3 length: 14 amino acids. Per the germline V gene, CDR1 is SQVTM and CDR2 is ANQGSEA. The CDR3 DNA reads as TGCAGCGTTGAACGTGGGAGGGCCCGGGATACGCAGTATTTT. It translates to CSVERGRARDTQYF.

A few counts support this clonotype. V is TRBV3-1 and J is TRBJ2-1; D tentatively fits TRBD1 or TRBD2 (5 bases each). The length of the CDR3 is 13 residues. CDR1 and CDR2 from the germline V gene are LGHDT and YNNKEL (reference sequence). V was pared by 1 base and J by 12 bases, with 13 bases between. The CDR3 here is CASSQVGPRAQFF. CDR3 coding DNA: TGTGCCAGCAGCCAAGTGGGACCCAGGGCGCAGTTCTTC.

V usage is TRBV6-1 and J usage is TRBJ2-2, with TRBD2 matching over 11 bases. CDR1 is MNHNS, CDR2 SASEGT, per germline. The CDR3 has 15 amino acids. V was clipped by 6 bases and J by 2 bases; unmatched bases: 2. CDR3 coding DNA: TGTGCCAGCAGGGGACTAGCGGCAAACACCGGGGAGCTGTTTTTT. It is translated as CASRGLAANTGELFF.

This sequence joins TRBV9 and TRBJ2-5, with TRBD2 matching over 8 bases. The CDR3 covers 14 residues. The trim removed 0 bases at V and 5 bases at J, leaving 3 bases unmatched. From germline, CDR1 is SGDLS and CDR2 YYNGEE. CDR3: CASSVVSSGETQYF. CDR3 DNA: TGTGCCAGCAGCGTAGTATCTAGCGGGGAGACCCAGTACTTC.

Remarks on this clonotype: A much larger clone is a single base away; this may be a read error. The V gene is TRBV29-1, the J gene TRBJ2-5; D is unclear. The germline CDR1 and CDR2 sequences are SQVTM and ANQGSEA. Trimming cost V 3 bases and J 8 bases, with 16 bases left between them. This CDR3 is built from 13 residues. CDR3 DNA sequence: TGCAGCGTTGACTGGGCCGTGGGTTCTACCCAGTACTTC. Protein sequence: CSVDWAVGSTQYF.

The V and J genes are TRBV7-3 and TRBJ2-3, with D maybe TRBD1 (5 bases). The CDR3 is made up of 17 amino acids. Germline CDR1 is SGHTA and CDR2 is FQGTGA. V was cut by 8 bases and J by 1 base, with 22 bases left in between. The CDR3 nucleotides read TGTGCCAGCTCCCCCGCCCCTCGTGTAGGGGGCACAGATACGCAGTATTTT. Translated: CASSPAPRVGGTDTQYF.

The table lists this clonotype with a few counts. The gene calls are TRBV29-1 and TRBJ2-7; D may be TRBD1 (6 bases). The CDR3 covers 12 residues. CDR1 is SQVTM, CDR2 ANQGSEA, per germline. Trimming took off 7 bases at V and 3 bases at J, with 13 bases between the two ends. CDR3 coding DNA: TGCAGCGGCCGGGACAACCACTACGAGCAGTACTTC. Translated, it gives CSGRDNHYEQYF.

Points on this clonotype: This may stem from a read error, because a much larger clone lies one nucleotide away. The rearrangement uses TRBV24-1 and TRBJ2-5; D is perhaps TRBD2 (7 bases). The CDR3 length is 18 residues. The germline gives CDR1 KGHDR, CDR2 SFDVKD. Trimming removed 1 base from V and 2 bases from J, with 19 bases in between. The CDR3 DNA is TGTGCCACCAGTGATTTCCAGGGACCAGCGGGGACACAAGAGACCCAGTACTTC. Translating gives CATSDFQGPAGTQETQYF.

The chain combines TRBV20-1 with TRBJ2-7; 9 bases agree with TRBD2. J lost 2 bases, V lost 1 base, and 9 bases had no gene match. From germline, CDR1 is DFQATT and CDR2 SNEGSKA (reference sequence). The CDR3 consists of 16 residues. The CDR3 here is CSARGSGLARTYEQYF. The DNA for the CDR3 is TGCAGTGCTAGAGGTTCGGGACTAGCAAGGACCTACGAGCAGTACTTC.

The CDR3 DNA reads as TGCAGTGCTAGAGATGTCAGGGGGGGTACGAGCACTGAAGCTTTCTTT. Translated: CSARDVRGGTSTEAFF. The chain links TRBV20-1 to TRBJ1-1, with 7 bases identical to TRBD1. Germline CDR1 is DFQATT and CDR2 is SNEGSKA (reference sequence). The CDR3 has 16 amino acids. The junction had 11 bases not matched to a gene; V was cut back by 0 bases and J by 4 bases.

This sequence joins TRBV20-1 and TRBJ2-6; D remains ambiguous. The V gene's germline CDR1 is DFQATT and CDR2 SNEGSKA (reference sequence). V dropped 4 bases and J dropped 1 base, with 5 bases sitting between them. The CDR3 is made up of 13 amino acids. CDR3 region: CSAILSGANVLTF. For the CDR3, the DNA is TGCAGTGCTATCCTTTCTGGGGCCAACGTCCTGACTTTC.

As for this clonotype: A much larger clone lies one base from this, so it may be a read error. This CDR3 reads CSVETGTTAYF. Here the CDR3 DNA reads TGCAGCGTGGAAACCGGGACGACCGCGTACTTC. The gene calls are TRBV29-1 and TRBJ2-5, with D perhaps matching TRBD1 or TRBD2 (5 bases each). This CDR3 is built from 11 residues. Germline V gives CDR1 SQVTM, CDR2 ANQGSEA. V gave up 6 bases and J gave up 13 bases, with 18 bases separating them.

V gene TRBV7-3 combines with J gene TRBJ2-6; 7 nucleotides line up with TRBD1. The CDR3 runs 15 residues. The germline gives CDR1 SGHTA, CDR2 FQGTGA. V lost 5 bases, J lost 2 bases, and 3 bases stayed unmatched. Here the CDR3 DNA reads TGTGCCAGCAGCCCGACAGGGACTGGGGCCAACGTCCTGACTTTC. Translating gives CASSPTGTGANVLTF.

There are many counts of this clonotype. Written as DNA, the CDR3 is TGTGCCAGCAGTTTAGTACAGGGAGGAGGCGAGCAGTACTTC. This codes for CASSLVQGGGEQYF. This rearrangement joins TRBV12-3 or TRBV12-4 to TRBJ2-7; D assignment may be TRBD1 or TRBD2 (6 bases each). Deletions cut 1 base from V and 6 bases from J, with 13 bases between. The CDR3 totals 14 residues.

This clonotype was picked up a small number of times. The chain has TRBV2 and TRBJ2-6; no clear D gene. The V and J ends lost 1 base and 0 bases respectively, with 4 bases between them. Germline CDR1 and CDR2: SNHLY and FYNNEI. This CDR3 comprises 15 residues. The CDR3, as DNA: TGTGCCAGCAGTGAAGGCATCTCTGGGGCCAACGTCCTGACTTTC. This translates into CASSEGISGANVLTF.

The CDR3 is CASSEQEQFF. In nucleotides, the CDR3 is TGTGCCAGCAGTGAACAGGAGCAGTTCTTC. The J gene is TRBJ2-1, the V gene TRBV2; no clear D. The germline CDR1 and CDR2 sequences are SNHLY and FYNNEI. Trimming took off 2 bases at V and 10 bases at J, with 3 bases between the two ends. The CDR3 consists of 10 residues.

This clonotype has more than one count but fewer than ten. The chain joins TRBV20-1 to TRBJ2-1, with 13 bases identical to TRBD2. Per the germline V gene, CDR1 is DFQATT and CDR2 is SNEGSKA (reference sequence). After removal of 6 bases from V and 9 bases from J, the junction contained 5 bases not matched to a gene. The length of the CDR3 is 13 residues. As DNA, the CDR3 is TGCAGTGCCGGACTAGCGGGAGTGGTTGAGCAGTTCTTC. Translating it yields CSAGLAGVVEQFF.

About this clonotype: One end of the junction varies from germline; a read error may be responsible. The chain employs TRBV4-2 and TRBJ1-1; a possible D gene is TRBD1 (6 bases). This CDR3 is built from 18 residues. From germline, CDR1 is LGHNA and CDR2 YNFKEQ. The CDR3 DNA sequence: TGTGCCAACAGCCAAGATAAGGGGGACCCCGGATACCACACTGAAGCTTTCTTT. This sequence encodes CANSQDKGDPGYHTEAFF.

This chain uses TRBV15 with TRBJ2-3, with a possible D match to TRBD1 (6 bases). V was shortened by 0 bases and J by 0 bases, with 16 bases between the two germline ends. The CDR3 has 18 residues. Germline V gives CDR1 LNHNV, CDR2 YYDKDF (reference sequence). The CDR3 DNA reads as TGTGCCACCAGCAGAGATATAGGGGGAACCTCTAGCACAGATACGCAGTATTTT. Translating it yields CATSRDIGGTSSTDTQYF.

This clonotype came up a few times. The V call is TRBV5-1, the J call TRBJ2-7, with 7 bases identical to TRBD1. This CDR3 is 14 amino acids long. Trimming removed 0 bases from V and 7 bases from J; junction bases left unmatched: 7. From germline, CDR1 is SGHRS and CDR2 YFSETQ. For the CDR3, the DNA is TGCGCCAGCAGCTTGGACAGGGGCAACAATGAGCAGTACTTC. Encoded protein: CASSLDRGNNEQYF. The full variable domain, in which reference TRBV5-1 and TRBJ2-7 provide the parts outside the CDR3, is KAGVTQTPRYLIKTRGQQVTLSCSPISGHRSVSWYQQTPGQGLQFLFEYFSETQRNKGNFPGRFSGRQFSNSRSEMNVSTLELGDSALYLCASSLDRGNNEQYFGPGTRLTVT.

V usage is TRBV11-1 and J usage is TRBJ2-1, with TRBD2 matching over 9 bases. The germline gives CDR1 SGHAT, CDR2 FQDESV (reference sequence). There are 16 residues in the CDR3. V gave up 2 bases and J gave up 4 bases; unmatched junction bases: 6. The CDR3 sequence is CASSLTAGGGYNEQFF. The CDR3 DNA sequence: TGTGCCAGCAGCTTAACGGCGGGAGGGGGGTACAATGAGCAGTTCTTC.

This clonotype was recorded only once. The chain uses TRBV9 and TRBJ2-7; no clear D gene. The CDR3 is 13 amino acids. Trimming removed 4 bases from V and 1 base from J, with 9 bases in between. The germline gives CDR1 SGDLS, CDR2 YYNGEE. The CDR3 DNA reads as TGTGCCAGCAGCCCGCCCCGGTCCTACGAGCAGTACTTC. Protein: CASSPPRSYEQYF.

This clonotype was detected only a few times. The chain recombines TRBV11-3 with TRBJ2-1; D assignment may be TRBD1 or TRBD2 (5 bases each). Germline CDR1 and CDR2: SGHNT and YENEEA. The CDR3 is 15 amino acids. Trimming cost V 5 bases and J 7 bases, with 18 bases left between them. DNA for the CDR3: TGTGCCAGCAGCCTCGGGTCCAATTGGGGGAATGAGCAGTTCTTC. This codes for CASSLGSNWGNEQFF.